A single sample gave rise to the 18 T cell receptor beta chains below, sequenced in a study of T-cell reconstitution after alpha-beta-depleted transplantation in children. Preparation of the TCRbeta library involved a method that used unique molecular identifiers. TCRdb re-derived calls from the PCR reads in MiXCR, one entry per CDR3 protein. The profile shows 200,000 to 250,000 distinct CDR3 sequences, around 12% of them singletons. Sequences were derived from PBMCs from the stem cell graft donor, sampled from the stem cell graft. These receptors were collected from a human donor who donated a stem cell graft to a child with acute lymphoblastic leukemia.

Ten or more counts support this clonotype. The J gene is TRBJ2-2, the V gene TRBV21-1; TRBD1 is the table's D call and was not checked against the DNA. TRBV21-1 is given as a pseudogene. CDR3 size: 17 residues. CDR3 sequence reads: CASRTGTGHSVTGELFF. CDR3 coding DNA: TGTGCCAGCAGGACCGGGACAGGGCATTCGGTCACCGGGGAGCTGTTTTTT.

As for this clonotype: A much larger clone lies one base from this, so it may be a read error. The rearrangement uses TRBV6-2 or TRBV6-3 and TRBJ1-1; 9 nucleotides align to TRBD1. The CDR3 loop spans 13 amino acids. Germline trimming cut 8 bases from V and 10 bases from J; bases unmatched to any gene: 11. Looked up from germline, CDR1 is MNHEY and CDR2 is SVGEGT. The CDR3 region has the DNA TGTGCCAGCCGCGGGACAGGGCTCGCTGTAGCTTTCTTT. The encoded protein is CASRGTGLAVAFF.

This clonotype was seen at least ten times. The CDR3 coding sequence is TGTGCCAGCCGCAATGTGGGGACCGAAGCTTTCTTT. The encoded protein is CASRNVGTEAFF. J is TRBJ1-1 and V is TRBV25-1; weak D call: TRBD1 (5 bases). This CDR3 is built from 12 residues. From germline, CDR1 is MGHDK and CDR2 SYGVNS. V was pared by 8 bases and J by 8 bases, with 15 bases between.

This clonotype occurred many times. The chain is built from TRBV5-1 and TRBJ2-7; D not certain. CDR1 is SGHRS and CDR2 is YFSETQ in the germline V gene. The CDR3 consists of 15 residues. Trimming took 1 base from V and 1 from J, leaving 12 bases between them. As DNA, the CDR3 is TGCGCCAGCAGCTTGCGAGACGTATTTTCCTACGAGCAGTACTTC. Its protein is CASSLRDVFSYEQYF.

This clonotype was counted many times. The chain recombines TRBV5-1 with TRBJ2-3; 9 nucleotides agree with TRBD2. Germline values: CDR1 SGHRS, CDR2 YFSETQ. The junction had 1 base not matched to a gene; V was cut back by 0 bases and J by 5 bases. The CDR3 length is 14 residues. The CDR3 sequence: CASSLGTSVDTQYF. The CDR3 region has the DNA TGCGCCAGCAGCTTGGGGACTAGCGTAGATACGCAGTATTTT. The whole variable domain, remainder taken from reference TRBV5-1 and TRBJ2-3, is KAGVTQTPRYLIKTRGQQVTLSCSPISGHRSVSWYQQTPGQGLQFLFEYFSETQRNKGNFPGRFSGRQFSNSRSEMNVSTLELGDSALYLCASSLGTSVDTQYFGPGTRLTVL.

This chain connects TRBV2 to TRBJ2-1; D is unresolved. V dropped 3 bases and J dropped 15 bases, with 18 bases sitting between them. CDR1 and CDR2 from the germline V gene are SNHLY and FYNNEI. The CDR3 is 13 residues long. The CDR3 reads CASSENRPKDPFF. The CDR3 region has the DNA TGTGCCAGCAGTGAGAACCGGCCCAAAGATCCGTTCTTC.

Many counts were recorded for this clonotype. The gene calls are TRBV2 and TRBJ2-3; 7 bases are a match to TRBD1. Germline CDR1 is SNHLY and CDR2 is FYNNEI. V gave up 6 bases and J gave up 1 base; unmatched junction bases: 10. The CDR3 sequence is 16 residues long. This CDR3 is CASSDKQGLGTDTQYF. CDR3 in DNA: TGTGCCAGCAGCGATAAACAGGGGCTGGGCACAGATACGCAGTATTTT.

The genes are TRBV4-3 and TRBJ2-2; D unclear. Trimming removed 1 base from V and 6 bases from J, with 6 bases in between. The CDR3 runs to 13 residues. Germline assignment: CDR1 LGHNA and CDR2 YSLEER. As DNA, the CDR3 is TGCGCCAGCAGCCAAGTAGCTCCCGGGGAGCTGTTTTTT. Protein sequence: CASSQVAPGELFF.

About this clonotype: This may be a read error, as it is one base from a much larger clone. The chain has TRBV12-5 and TRBJ2-7; D assignment may be TRBD1 or TRBD2 (5 bases each). Germline CDR1 reads LGHNT; CDR2 reads FRNRAP. The CDR3 runs to 13 residues. CDR3 loop: CASGWDGSCEQYF. The CDR3 nucleotides read TGTGCTAGTGGATGGGACGGATCCTGCGAGCAGTACTTC.

Many counts were recorded for this clonotype. The J gene is TRBJ2-6, the V gene TRBV5-1, with D perhaps TRBD1 (5 bases). V dropped 2 bases and J dropped 0 bases, with 24 bases sitting between them. The CDR3 runs 21 residues. Germline-derived CDR1 and CDR2 are SGHRS and YFSETQ. CDR3 loop: CASSFGLEGVFRDSGANVLTF. Written as DNA, the CDR3 is TGCGCCAGCAGCTTTGGGCTGGAAGGTGTCTTCAGGGACTCTGGGGCCAACGTCCTGACTTTC.

The sample holds many counts of this clonotype. The rearrangement uses TRBV9 and TRBJ2-7, with TRBD1 matching 7 bases. From germline, CDR1 is SGDLS and CDR2 YYNGEE. V shed 3 bases, J shed 0 bases, and the junction held 9 bases outside the gene matches. The length of the CDR3 is 16 residues. CDR3 loop: CASSAEGTVSSYEQYF. The DNA for the CDR3 is TGTGCCAGCAGCGCCGAGGGGACAGTAAGCTCCTACGAGCAGTACTTC.

The sample holds many counts of this clonotype. The chain joins TRBV12-3 or TRBV12-4 to TRBJ2-6, with D maybe TRBD2 (5 bases). Trimming cost V 6 bases and J 0 bases, with 6 bases left between them. The CDR3 spans 14 residues. CDR3 sequence (DNA): TGTGCCAGCAGCGCGGGCTCTGGGGCCAACGTCCTGACTTTC. Protein: CASSAGSGANVLTF.

This clonotype was seen at least ten times. In nucleotides, the CDR3 is TGCAGTGCACGGCTAGCGGGAGGGTTCCATGAGCAGTTCTTC. It translates to CSARLAGGFHEQFF. The chain links TRBV20-1 to TRBJ2-1; 12 nucleotides match TRBD2. The V gene end was trimmed by 6 bases and the J gene end by 8 bases; junction bases not matched to a gene: 8. This CDR3 has 14 residues. Germline V lookup: CDR1 DFQATT, CDR2 SNEGSKA (reference sequence).

This clonotype was detected many times. The chain is built from TRBV6-2 or TRBV6-3 and TRBJ2-7; 9 bases align to TRBD2. Losses at the gene ends were 5 bases for V and 0 bases for J; bases not matched to a gene: 5. From germline, CDR1 is MNHEY and CDR2 SVGEGT. The CDR3 extends over 15 amino acids. CDR3: CASSPLAGSSYEQYF. CDR3 in DNA: TGTGCCAGCAGTCCCCTAGCGGGGAGCTCCTACGAGCAGTACTTC.

This clonotype has ten or more counts. CDR3 in DNA: TGCAGCGTTGCGACAGGGGCCACTTATGGCTACACCTTC. It specifies CSVATGATYGYTF. The rearrangement links TRBV29-1 to TRBJ1-2; 8 nucleotides match TRBD1. The CDR3 is 13 amino acids. Losses at the gene ends were 4 bases for V and 5 bases for J; bases not matched to a gene: 6. The germline V gene encodes CDR1 SQVTM and CDR2 ANQGSEA.

This clonotype was detected many times. The chain recombines TRBV7-8 with TRBJ1-1; the D gene is possibly TRBD1 (6 bases). Germline CDR1 and CDR2: SGHVS and FQNEAQ. Trimming removed 1 base from V and 2 bases from J, with 11 bases in between. This CDR3 comprises 15 residues. CDR3 region: CASSLDDRINTEAFF. The CDR3 nucleotides are TGTGCCAGCAGCTTAGACGACAGGATTAACACTGAAGCTTTCTTT.

The chain links TRBV19 to TRBJ2-3; a weak D match, TRBD2 (6 bases). The CDR3 contains 17 residues. Between the trimmed V and J ends, which lost 4 bases and 1 base, there was a span of 18 bases. Per germline, CDR1 LNHDA and CDR2 SQIVND (reference sequence). CDR3 DNA: TGTGCCAGTAGTACTTACGGGCCCCAGCGGGGCACAGATACGCAGTATTTT. Translation: CASSTYGPQRGTDTQYF.

In this sample, this clonotype turned up a few times. The gene calls are TRBV20-1 and TRBJ1-2, with D possibly being TRBD1 (6 bases). The CDR3 is 16 residues long. The V gene lost 7 bases and the J gene lost 0 bases, with 21 bases spanning the gap. CDR1 is DFQATT, CDR2 SNEGSKA, per germline (reference sequence). The CDR3 protein is CSGRIGGPGSNYGYTF. CDR3 DNA sequence: TGCAGTGGGCGGATCGGGGGCCCCGGATCTAACTATGGCTACACCTTC.